This T cell receptor (beta chain) was found in a study of CD8+ T cells in alopecia areata. In each case, RNA was isolated and then reverse transcribed into cDNA as the sequencing template. The protocol was immunoSEQ multiplex PCR, while the TCRdb copy is restricted to in-frame clones and leaves out a portion. Among 120,000 to 150,000 clones listed, around 86% were seen once. In alopecia areata patients, both lesional scalp punch biopsies and peripheral blood were collected. The germline CDR1 and CDR2 sequences are MNHEY and SMNVEV (reference sequence). CDR3 length equals 15 residues. The junction had 10 bases not matched to a gene; V was cut back by 5 bases and J by 7 bases.

This TCR came from a human donor with alopecia areata. The V gene is TRBV27, the J gene TRBJ2-1, with 8 bases lining up with TRBD2. This sample comprised CD8+ T cells sorted from blood, obtained at week 0. For the CDR3, the DNA is TGTGCCAGCAGTCCGGGGGGGCCTGGGAGGAATGAGCAGTTCTTC. Translation: CASSPGGPGRNEQFF.